The 3 T cell receptor beta chains reported below all come from one sample, sequenced in a study of T cell repertoires in cytomegalovirus infection. Their antigens remain unidentified. TCRdb redid the calling of the reads with MiXCR, one entry per CDR3 protein. Here the sample spans about 270,000 distinct CDR3 sequences, roughly a fifth being singletons. The starting material was cultured PBMCs, obtained from culture after CMV antigen stimulation. These receptors were collected from a human donor in good health (CMV status not recorded). Some clones in this sample may be carry-over from other donors' samples.

This clonotype was seen a handful of times. At one end, the junction sequence differs from germline, possibly due to a read error. V usage is TRBV6-2 or TRBV6-3 and J usage is TRBJ1-5; no definite D call. In germline, CDR1 is MNHEY, CDR2 SVGEGT. The CDR3 extends over 12 amino acids. The CDR3 DNA reads as TGTGCCAGCAGTTACGGTGGCAGTTCCTTGTATTTT. Residues: CASSYGGSSLYF.

This clonotype was detected a few times. The chain couples TRBV4-1 to TRBJ2-7, with D possibly TRBD2 on 5 matching bases. V was pared by 1 base and J by 2 bases, with 12 bases between. Germline loops: CDR1 MGHRA, CDR2 YSYEKL. The CDR3 runs 15 residues. CDR3 nucleotide sequence: TGCGCCAGCAGCCAAGTTAGCGACGGTACCTACGAGCAGTACTTC. Its translation is CASSQVSDGTYEQYF.

This clonotype was found many times. The J gene is TRBJ1-6, the V gene TRBV7-8; D may be TRBD1 (5 bases). Germline loops: CDR1 SGHVS, CDR2 FQNEAQ. The V end lost 1 base, the J end lost 0 bases, and 10 bases lay between the germline ends. The CDR3 is made up of 17 amino acids. The DNA for the CDR3 is TGTGCCAGCAGCTTAGAAAGACAGAGCTCCTATAATTCACCCCTCCACTTT. Its translation: CASSLERQSSYNSPLHF.